These 21 T cell receptor beta chains share one sample of origin, sequenced in a study of shared clonotypes between healthy human individuals (TCRdb year 2020). CD8 naive samples were obtained by positive selection for CCR7 among CD45RO-negative cells, yielding a CD45RA+CCR7+ population from which TemRA cells were excluded. The method behind the library was the immunoSEQ multiplex PCR assay. TCRdb carries this immuneACCESS record with in-frame sequences only. Its versions omit some clonotypes, under half of them owing to an unresolved V gene in the studies checked, with the rest unexplained. This sample holds around 2,100,000 clones; approximately 94% were observed only once. The top ten hold roughly 1.2% of the sample. Sequenced sample: naive CD8+ T cells sorted from blood. Taken with the paper, the label for cell subset or site translates to: CD45RA+CCR7+. The receptors here all came from a man aged 18 to 29 in good health.

Here the CDR3 reads CASSQDRPAGLAIYEQFF. The CDR3 DNA sequence: TGCGCCAGCAGCCAAGATCGTCCTGCGGGACTAGCGATATATGAGCAGTTCTTC. The gene calls are TRBV4-1 and TRBJ2-1, with 10 bases fitting TRBD2. This CDR3 region has 18 residues. Trimming at V came to 0 bases and at J to 8 bases, leaving 13 bases not matched to a gene. Germline V CDR1 and CDR2: MGHRA, YSYEKL.

The V and J genes are TRBV5-1 and TRBJ2-7; weak D call: TRBD2 (6 bases). The CDR3 runs 13 residues. Per the germline V gene, CDR1 is SGHRS and CDR2 is YFSETQ. V lost 3 bases to trimming and J lost 4 bases, with 11 bases between them. The CDR3: CASSWARGYEQYF. CDR3 DNA sequence: TGCGCCAGCAGCTGGGCTCGGGGGTACGAGCAGTACTTC.

V is TRBV11-3 and J is TRBJ2-7, with D possibly matching TRBD2 (5 bases). The CDR3 loop spans 13 amino acids. Trimming left V 4 bases short and J 5 bases short, with 12 bases between. Germline CDR1 is SGHNT and CDR2 is YENEEA. The CDR3 protein is CASSSGNVNEQYF. In DNA form, the CDR3 reads TGTGCCAGCAGCTCCGGGAATGTCAACGAGCAGTACTTC.

The chain carries TRBV7-8 and TRBJ2-3; D not certain. The CDR3 sequence is 16 residues long. The V gene lost 2 bases and the J gene lost 1 base, with 13 bases spanning the gap. Germline CDR1 is SGHVS and CDR2 is FQNEAQ. The CDR3 DNA reads TGTGCCAGCAGCTTAATCGCAAAGACTCGCACAGATACGCAGTATTTT. Its protein is CASSLIAKTRTDTQYF.

The J gene is TRBJ2-7, the V gene TRBV6-5; TRBD2 matches 8 bases. The CDR3 covers 12 residues. V lost 10 bases and J lost 1; bases outside the gene matches: 3. Germline V lookup: CDR1 MNHEY, CDR2 SVGAGI. The chain's CDR3 is CAILAGSYEQYF. The CDR3 nucleotides read TGTGCCATCTTAGCGGGGTCCTACGAGCAGTACTTC.

The chain recombines TRBV19 with TRBJ2-3, with 7 bases aligning to TRBD2. V trimming: 5 bases; J trimming: 0 bases; junction bases outside the gene matches: 5. This CDR3 spans 15 amino acids. Germline V lookup: CDR1 LNHDA, CDR2 SQIVND (reference sequence). CDR3 sequence (DNA): TGTGCCAGTAGTGGGCTAGCGGCTAGCACAGATACGCAGTATTTT. Protein product: CASSGLAASTDTQYF.

The rearrangement joins TRBV10-3 to TRBJ1-1; weak D call: TRBD1 (5 bases). Germline V lookup: CDR1 ENHRY, CDR2 SYGVKD. This CDR3 is built from 14 residues. Trimming shortened V by 6 bases and J by 2 bases, and 13 bases separated the two germline ends. CDR3 amino acids: CAIRKAGPNTEAFF. Written as DNA, the CDR3 is TGTGCCATCAGGAAGGCGGGGCCTAACACTGAAGCTTTCTTT.

This clone has more than one count but fewer than ten. V gene TRBV2 combines with J gene TRBJ1-1, with D unclear. The germline gives CDR1 SNHLY, CDR2 FYNNEI. This CDR3 is built from 12 residues. V was trimmed by 8 bases and J by 0 bases, leaving 7 bases between them. CDR3 DNA: TGTGCCAGCGGTTCGGTGAACACTGAAGCTTTCTTT. Its protein is CASGSVNTEAFF.

The chain recombines TRBV6-1 with TRBJ1-5, with a possible D match to TRBD1 (5 bases). This CDR3 is 17 amino acids long. Germline loops: CDR1 MNHNS, CDR2 SASEGT. Trimming took off 0 bases at V and 7 bases at J, with 19 bases between the two ends. CDR3 sequence reads: CASSEAGSRGRDQPQHF. The CDR3 DNA sequence: TGTGCCAGCAGTGAAGCGGGATCCCGGGGCCGTGACCAGCCCCAGCATTTT.

The chain recombines TRBV6-1 with TRBJ1-2; 7 nucleotides match TRBD1. Germline V gene lookup returns CDR1 MNHNS and CDR2 SASEGT. With V trimmed by 2 bases and J by 4 bases, 7 bases remained unmatched. CDR3 length: 15 amino acids. CDR3 amino acids: CASSESWDSPYGYTF. In DNA form, the CDR3 reads TGTGCCAGCAGTGAAAGTTGGGACAGCCCCTATGGCTACACCTTC.

This chain connects TRBV19 to TRBJ1-2; D possibly corresponds to TRBD1 (6 bases). The CDR3 has 12 residues. V dropped 5 bases and J dropped 6 bases, with 10 bases sitting between them. Germline V gene data show CDR1 as LNHDA and CDR2 as SQIVND (reference sequence). The CDR3, as DNA: TGTGCCAGTAGTGGATCAGGGGATGGCTACACCTTC. Its translation is CASSGSGDGYTF.

The V call is TRBV27, the J call TRBJ1-5; 11 nucleotides line up with TRBD1. The CDR3 spans 15 residues. Trimming cost V 5 bases and J 9 bases; bases outside gene matches: 9. Germline V gene lookup returns CDR1 MNHEY and CDR2 SMNVEV (reference sequence). CDR3 sequence reads: CASSGGQGGLGPQHF. CDR3 bases: TGTGCCAGCAGTGGGGGACAGGGGGGCCTTGGGCCCCAGCATTTT.

CDR3 residues: CATSRGGQGVIGELFF. For the CDR3, the DNA is TGTGCCACCAGCAGAGGCGGACAGGGGGTCATCGGGGAGCTGTTTTTT. V is TRBV15 and J is TRBJ2-2, with 10 bases lining up with TRBD1. The CDR3 has 16 residues. Per germline, CDR1 LNHNV and CDR2 YYDKDF (reference sequence). J was trimmed by 7 bases and V by 1 base; bases with no gene match: 6.

This chain uses TRBV7-9 with TRBJ2-4; no firm D call. The CDR3 extends over 14 amino acids. CDR1 SEHNR and CDR2 FQNEAQ come from the germline V gene (reference sequence). The ends were cut back, 4 bases at V and 3 bases at J, with 10 bases in the middle. CDR3 DNA: TGTGCCAGCAGCTCTCCAGGCGGCAAAAACATTCAGTACTTC. Encoded protein: CASSSPGGKNIQYF.

A note on this clone: This same CDR3 is encoded by further DNA sequences in the sample. This chain connects TRBV11-2 to TRBJ2-7; D not resolved. Between the trimmed V and J ends, which lost 1 base and 1 base, there was a span of 8 bases. Germline CDR1 SGHAT, CDR2 FQNNGV. CDR3 size: 14 residues. In nucleotides, the CDR3 is TGTGCCAGCAGCTTAGTCAGCTATTCCTACGAGCAGTACTTC. It codes for CASSLVSYSYEQYF.

V usage is TRBV27 and J usage is TRBJ1-6, with no clear D. V lost 5 bases and J 5 bases, leaving 13 bases between the germline ends. CDR3 length equals 15 residues. Germline CDR1 MNHEY, CDR2 SMNVEV (reference sequence). CDR3 sequence (DNA): TGTGCCAGCAGTAAAATAGGTACCAATAATTCACCCCTCCACTTT. Its protein is CASSKIGTNNSPLHF.

The chain recombines TRBV9 with TRBJ1-1, with TRBD1 identical over 9 bases. After removal of 3 bases from V and 1 base from J, the junction contained 4 bases not matched to a gene. The CDR3 extends over 15 amino acids. CDR1 is SGDLS, CDR2 YYNGEE, per germline. The CDR3 DNA reads as TGTGCCAGCAGCGGCGGACAGGGGAGGAACACTGAAGCTTTCTTT. It specifies CASSGGQGRNTEAFF. Full variable domain (missing parts from reference TRBV9 and TRBJ1-1): DSGVTQTPKHLITATGQRVTLRCSPRSGDLSVYWYQQSLDQGLQFLIQYYNGEERAKGNILERFSAQQFPDLHSELNLSSLELGDSALYFCASSGGQGRNTEAFFGQGTRLTVV.

The chain employs TRBV9 and TRBJ1-2; no clear D. Germline assignment: CDR1 SGDLS and CDR2 YYNGEE. The CDR3 has 14 amino acids. Between the trimmed V and J ends, which lost 6 bases and 1 base, there was a span of 13 bases. As DNA, the CDR3 is TGTGCCAGCAAGAACACAGATTTTAACTATGGCTACACCTTC. It translates to CASKNTDFNYGYTF.

The rearrangement links TRBV25-1 to TRBJ1-1; weak D call: TRBD1 (5 bases). The CDR3 spans 14 residues. Trimming took off 3 bases at V and 0 bases at J, with 8 bases between the two ends. Germline V gene data show CDR1 as MGHDK and CDR2 as SYGVNS. DNA for the CDR3: TGTGCCAGCAGTGATGGGGGGGTGAACACTGAAGCTTTCTTT. Translated: CASSDGGVNTEAFF.

The chain's CDR3 is CATQTGLNTGELFF. CDR3 in DNA: TGTGCCACACAGACAGGGCTAAACACCGGGGAGCTGTTTTTT. This chain links TRBV10-3 with TRBJ2-2; TRBD1 aligns across 7 bases. CDR3 length: 14 amino acids. V was pared by 10 bases and J by 2 bases, with 7 bases of the junction left unmatched. Germline CDR1 is ENHRY and CDR2 is SYGVKD.

This chain connects TRBV28 to TRBJ1-2; D is possibly TRBD1 (5 bases). The CDR3 loop spans 14 amino acids. Trimming left V 2 bases short and J 4 bases short, with 11 bases between. Germline CDR1 reads MDHEN; CDR2 reads SYDVKM. CDR3 amino acids: CASSLTPGAYGYTF. The CDR3 nucleotides read TGTGCCAGCAGTTTAACTCCTGGGGCCTATGGCTACACCTTC.